The TCR beta chain described here comes from a study of blood T cell repertoires in COVID-19. Sequencing used immunoSEQ multiplex PCR; TCRdb keeps in-frame clones, though not all of them. In the table there are about 190,000 clones, 89% of which are singletons. Trimming cost V 1 base and J 2 bases; bases outside gene matches: 20. The CDR3 extends over 21 amino acids. The germline V gene has CDR1 MNHEY and CDR2 SVGEGT. The chain uses TRBV6-2 or TRBV6-3 and TRBJ1-1; TRBD1 aligns across 9 bases. This TCR was recovered from a man between 40 and 49 years old with acute or convalescent COVID-19. Source material: peripheral blood. The chain's CDR3 is CASSYFGGQGAARSHNTEAFF. The CDR3 DNA reads as TGTGCCAGCAGTTACTTCGGGGGACAGGGCGCTGCCCGCTCCCATAACACTGAAGCTTTCTTT.